This TCR beta chain was sequenced for a study of cytomegalovirus exposure and HLA in healthy donors. Study summary: A later analysis reported the same platform for the 90 to 150 validation repertoires and the roughly 670 first-cohort repertoires. Study-level results: The dataset shows that most TCR sequences were rare, while some public TCRs occurred in many donors. Cytomegalovirus-associated status was assigned to more than 150 TCR beta chains.

Clones were sequenced by immunoSEQ multiplex PCR, and TCRdb holds only the in-frame ones, with some missing. The data show fewer than 150,000 clones, 88% seen once. Regarding this clone: Its antigen is not identified.

CDR3 length equals 13 residues. Trimming left V 2 bases short and J 0 bases short, with 2 bases between. CDR1 SNHLY and CDR2 FYNNEI come from the germline V gene. The chain links TRBV2 to TRBJ1-3, with D unresolved. Input material: PBMCs. The TCR sequence derives from a man aged 18 to 30 in good health and CMV-seropositive. Here the CDR3 DNA reads TGTGCCAGCAGTGAATACTCTGGAAACACCATATATTTT. Translating it yields CASSEYSGNTIYF.